Listed here are 9 T cell receptor beta chains from one sample, sequenced in a study of breast tumors, draining lymph nodes, adjacent tissues. MiXCR was run by TCRdb on the multiplex PCR reads, yielding one entry per CDR3 protein. The sample has 11,000 or so distinct CDR3 sequences; 35% to 40% are singletons. The sequenced sample was breast tumor tissue. The source is a female donor with breast cancer. Some clones in this sample may be carry-over from other donors' samples.

This clonotype occurred many times. The genes are TRBV28 and TRBJ1-5, with 7 nucleotides matching TRBD1. V lost 3 bases, J lost 6 bases, and 8 bases stayed unmatched. CDR3 length: 15 residues. Germline V lookup: CDR1 MDHEN, CDR2 SYDVKM. In DNA, the CDR3 is TGTGCCAGCAGTTTTGAGTTAGGGGGCGGTCAGCCCCAGCATTTT. Translated: CASSFELGGGQPQHF.

The genes are TRBV2 and TRBJ2-7; no clear D. Germline CDR1 SNHLY, CDR2 FYNNEI. The CDR3 length is 14 residues. The V and J ends lost 4 bases and 2 bases respectively, with 12 bases between them. CDR3 DNA: TGTGCCAGCAGTGTGGGTAGCTTCGCCTACGAGCAGTACTTC. It yields the protein CASSVGSFAYEQYF.

Many counts were recorded for this clonotype. This chain connects TRBV6-1 to TRBJ1-6; a weak D match, TRBD1 (5 bases). Germline CDR1 and CDR2: MNHNS and SASEGT. V lost 6 bases to trimming and J lost 10 bases, with 13 bases between them. The CDR3 runs 13 residues. DNA of the CDR3: TGTGCCAGCAGAGGGACCCCCAGATCACCCCTCCACTTT. Its translation: CASRGTPRSPLHF.

About this clonotype: A much bigger clone sits one base away, suggesting this may be a read error. The CDR3 coding sequence is TGTGCCAGCAGCGAACAGGGGCGGGATACGCAGTATTTT. Translation: CASSEQGRDTQYF. The V call is TRBV13, the J call TRBJ2-3; 7 nucleotides match TRBD1. CDR1 is PRHDT, CDR2 FYEKMQ, per germline (reference sequence). V shed 5 bases, J shed 6 bases, and the junction held 5 bases outside the gene matches. The CDR3 is made up of 13 amino acids. The complete variable domain, with remaining parts taken from reference TRBV13 and TRBJ2-3, reads AAGVIQSPRHLIKEKRETATLKCYPIPRHDTVYWYQQGPGQDPQFLISFYEKMQSDKGSIPDRFSAQQFSDYHSELNMSSLELGDSALYFCASSEQGRDTQYFGPGTRLTVL.

This clonotype was seen at least ten times. The J gene is TRBJ2-7, the V gene TRBV5-5; D is unclear. Per germline, CDR1 SGHKS and CDR2 YYEKEE (reference sequence). V lost 0 bases to trimming and J lost 1 base, with 8 bases between them. The length of the CDR3 is 14 residues. CDR3 residues: CASSLGSGSYEQYF. CDR3 nucleotide sequence: TGTGCCAGCAGCTTGGGTTCTGGATCCTACGAGCAGTACTTC.

The chain employs TRBV15 and TRBJ2-2; weak D call: TRBD2 (6 bases). The CDR3 sequence is 16 residues long. V lost 6 bases to trimming and J lost 6 bases, with 20 bases between them. Germline loops: CDR1 LNHNV, CDR2 YYDKDF (reference sequence). The CDR3 sequence is CATSPPHLGRPGELFF. The DNA for the CDR3 is TGTGCCACCAGTCCACCCCACCTCGGGAGACCCGGGGAGCTGTTTTTT.

This clonotype is medium-sized in the sample. This chain connects TRBV7-8 to TRBJ2-7; TRBD2 agrees at 10 bases. From germline, CDR1 is SGHVS and CDR2 FQNEAQ. V was clipped by 4 bases and J by 4 bases; unmatched bases: 7. The CDR3 extends over 15 amino acids. Here the CDR3 reads CASSSLAGDVYEQYF. The CDR3 coding sequence is TGTGCCAGCAGCTCCCTAGCGGGGGATGTGTACGAGCAGTACTTC.

This clonotype was seen many times. The rearrangement joins TRBV7-9 to TRBJ2-1, with D maybe TRBD2 (6 bases). The V and J ends lost 4 bases and 8 bases respectively, with 15 bases between them. Germline assignment: CDR1 SEHNR and CDR2 FQNEAQ (reference sequence). CDR3 length equals 14 residues. CDR3 nucleotides: TGTGCCAGCAGCTCGGCTCCAGGAGGGGATGAGCAGTTCTTC. Translating gives CASSSAPGGDEQFF.

At least ten counts were recorded for this clonotype. This rearrangement joins TRBV7-9 to TRBJ2-4, with 9 bases matching TRBD1. There are 15 residues in the CDR3. V dropped 5 bases and J dropped 11; count of bases not matched to a gene: 13. Germline lookup yields CDR1 SEHNR and CDR2 FQNEAQ (reference sequence). The CDR3 spells CASSLTGQGRGVQYF. The CDR3 DNA reads TGTGCCAGCAGCCTCACGGGACAGGGACGAGGGGTTCAGTACTTC. Supplemented by reference TRBV7-9 and TRBJ2-4, the full variable domain reads DTGVSQNPRHKITKRGQNVTFRCDPISEHNRLYWYRQTLGQGPEFLTYFQNEAQLEKSRLLSDRFSAERPKGSFSTLEIQRTEQGDSAMYLCASSLTGQGRGVQYFGAGTRLSVL.